This T cell receptor (beta chain) came from a study of blood T cell repertoires in COVID-19. V was pared by 5 bases and J by 8 bases, with 13 bases between. The CDR3 consists of 12 residues. CDR1 SGHRS and CDR2 YFSETQ come from the germline V gene. Living in 24 US areas, the participants were between 18 and 89 years of age. Generated by immunoSEQ multiplex PCR, the TCRdb table keeps only in-frame clones and is missing some. The sample includes 390,000 or so clones, approximately 87% of them seen just once. This chain joins TRBV5-1 and TRBJ1-1; a possible D gene is TRBD1 (5 bases). The origin of this receptor is a woman in her 50s who had recovered from COVID-19. Material: PBMCs or T cells enriched from blood (not recorded which). The CDR3: CASSSSGREAFF. The DNA for the CDR3 is TGCGCCAGCAGTTCCTCAGGGAGGGAAGCTTTCTTT.